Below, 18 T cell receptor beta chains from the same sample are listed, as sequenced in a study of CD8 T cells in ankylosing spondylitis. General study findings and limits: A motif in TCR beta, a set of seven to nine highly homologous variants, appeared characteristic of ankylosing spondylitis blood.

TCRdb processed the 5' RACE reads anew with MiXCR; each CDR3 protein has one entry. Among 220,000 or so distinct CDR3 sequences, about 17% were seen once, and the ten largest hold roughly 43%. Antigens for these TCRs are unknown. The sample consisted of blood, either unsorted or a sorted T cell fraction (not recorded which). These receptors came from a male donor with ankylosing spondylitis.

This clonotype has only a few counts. CDR3 sequence: CASSQGTVEQYF. CDR3 in DNA: TGTGCCAGCAGTCAGGGGACCGTGGAGCAGTACTTC. This chain connects TRBV27 to TRBJ2-7; D is possibly TRBD1 (6 bases). The CDR3 spans 12 residues. V shed 5 bases and J shed 7 bases, with 12 bases lying between them. Germline V gene lookup returns CDR1 MNHEY and CDR2 SMNVEV (reference sequence).

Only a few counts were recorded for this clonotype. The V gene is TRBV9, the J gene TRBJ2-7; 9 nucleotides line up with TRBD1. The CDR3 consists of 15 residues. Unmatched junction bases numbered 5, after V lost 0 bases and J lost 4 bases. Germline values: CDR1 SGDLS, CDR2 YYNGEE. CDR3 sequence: CASSVGQGVSYEQYF. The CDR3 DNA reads TGTGCCAGCAGCGTAGGACAGGGGGTATCGTACGAGCAGTACTTC.

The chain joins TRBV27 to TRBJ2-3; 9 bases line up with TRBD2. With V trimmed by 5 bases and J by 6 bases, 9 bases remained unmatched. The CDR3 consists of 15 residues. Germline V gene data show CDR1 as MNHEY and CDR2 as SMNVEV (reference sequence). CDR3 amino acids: CASSEGLADTDTQYF. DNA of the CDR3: TGTGCCAGCAGTGAGGGACTAGCCGACACGGATACGCAGTATTTT.

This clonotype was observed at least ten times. The CDR3, as DNA: TGTGCCAGCAGCCAGGAGGCCTACTATGGCTACACCTTC. Protein sequence: CASSQEAYYGYTF. The chain joins TRBV14 to TRBJ1-2, with D hard to call. V was clipped by 3 bases and J by 3 bases, with 8 bases between them. Germline V gives CDR1 SGHDN, CDR2 FVKESK. There are 13 residues in the CDR3.

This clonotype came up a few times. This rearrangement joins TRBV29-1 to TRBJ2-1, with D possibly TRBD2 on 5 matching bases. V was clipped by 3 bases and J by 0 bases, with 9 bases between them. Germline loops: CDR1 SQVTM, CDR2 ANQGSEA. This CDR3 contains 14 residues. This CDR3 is CSVDTGNSYNEQFF. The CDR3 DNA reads TGCAGCGTTGACACGGGGAACTCCTACAATGAGCAGTTCTTC.

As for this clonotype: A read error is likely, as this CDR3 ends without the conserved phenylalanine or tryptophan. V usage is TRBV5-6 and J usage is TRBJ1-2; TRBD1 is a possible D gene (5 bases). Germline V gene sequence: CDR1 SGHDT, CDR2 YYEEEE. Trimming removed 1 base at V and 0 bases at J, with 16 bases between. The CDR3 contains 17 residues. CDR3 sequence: CASSLMPGSTANYGYTL. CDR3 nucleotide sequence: TGTGCCAGCAGCTTGATGCCAGGGTCTACAGCTAACTATGGCTACACCCTC.

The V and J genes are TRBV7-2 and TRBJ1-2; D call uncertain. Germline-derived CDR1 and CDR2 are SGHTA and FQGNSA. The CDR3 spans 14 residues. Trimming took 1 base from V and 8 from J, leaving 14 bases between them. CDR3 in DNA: TGTGCCAGCAGCTTAGGAGCCCCCTCGGTCGGCTACACCTTC. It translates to CASSLGAPSVGYTF.

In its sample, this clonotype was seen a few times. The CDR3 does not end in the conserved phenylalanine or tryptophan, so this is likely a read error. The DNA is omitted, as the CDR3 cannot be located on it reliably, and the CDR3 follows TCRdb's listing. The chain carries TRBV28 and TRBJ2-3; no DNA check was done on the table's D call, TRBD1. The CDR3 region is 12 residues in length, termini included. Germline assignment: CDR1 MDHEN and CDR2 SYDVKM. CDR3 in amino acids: CASSSTGDPVSA.

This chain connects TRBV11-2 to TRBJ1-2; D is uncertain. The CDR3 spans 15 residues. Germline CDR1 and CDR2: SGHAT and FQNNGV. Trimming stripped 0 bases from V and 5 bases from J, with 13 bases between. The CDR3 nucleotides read TGTGCCAGCAGCTTAGATCCGGCAGTCGGATATGGCTACACCTTC. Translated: CASSLDPAVGYGYTF.

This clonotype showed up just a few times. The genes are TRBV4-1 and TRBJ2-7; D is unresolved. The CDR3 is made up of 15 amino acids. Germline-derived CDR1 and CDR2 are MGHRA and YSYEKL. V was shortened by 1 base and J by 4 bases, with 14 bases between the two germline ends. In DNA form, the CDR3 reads TGCGCCAGCAGCCAAGTAACAGCCCCTGATTACGAGCAGTACTTC. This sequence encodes CASSQVTAPDYEQYF.

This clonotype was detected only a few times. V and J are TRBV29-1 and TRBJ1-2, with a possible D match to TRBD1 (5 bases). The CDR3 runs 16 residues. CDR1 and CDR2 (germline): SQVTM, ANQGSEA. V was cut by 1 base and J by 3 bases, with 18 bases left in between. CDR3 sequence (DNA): TGCAGCGTTGAAGGATACAGGTCGGGCGTCGACTATGGCTACACCTTC. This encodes CSVEGYRSGVDYGYTF.

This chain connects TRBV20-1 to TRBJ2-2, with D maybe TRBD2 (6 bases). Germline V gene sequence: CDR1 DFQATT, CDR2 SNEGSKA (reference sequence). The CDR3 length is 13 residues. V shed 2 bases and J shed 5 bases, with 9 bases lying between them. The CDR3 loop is CSARPTSTGELFF. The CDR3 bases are TGCAGTGCTAGACCGACTAGTACCGGGGAGCTGTTTTTT.

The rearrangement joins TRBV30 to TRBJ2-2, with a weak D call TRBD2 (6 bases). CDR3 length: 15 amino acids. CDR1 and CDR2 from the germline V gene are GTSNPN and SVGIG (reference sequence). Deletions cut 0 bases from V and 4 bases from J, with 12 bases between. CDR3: CAWSVASVGTGELFF. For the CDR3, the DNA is TGTGCCTGGAGTGTGGCTAGCGTAGGCACCGGGGAGCTGTTTTTT.

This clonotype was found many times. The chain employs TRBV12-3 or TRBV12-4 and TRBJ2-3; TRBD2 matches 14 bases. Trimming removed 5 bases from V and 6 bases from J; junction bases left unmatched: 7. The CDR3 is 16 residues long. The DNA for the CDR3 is TGTGCCAGCAGTCCGGGACTAGCGGGAGTTTACGATACGCAGTATTTT. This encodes CASSPGLAGVYDTQYF.

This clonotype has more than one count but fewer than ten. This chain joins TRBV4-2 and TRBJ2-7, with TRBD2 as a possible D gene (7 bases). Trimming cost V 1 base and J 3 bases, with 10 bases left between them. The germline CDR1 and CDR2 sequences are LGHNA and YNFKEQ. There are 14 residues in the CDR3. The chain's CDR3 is CASSQGRGGYEQYF. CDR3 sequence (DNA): TGTGCCAGCAGCCAAGGAAGGGGGGGCTACGAGCAGTACTTC.

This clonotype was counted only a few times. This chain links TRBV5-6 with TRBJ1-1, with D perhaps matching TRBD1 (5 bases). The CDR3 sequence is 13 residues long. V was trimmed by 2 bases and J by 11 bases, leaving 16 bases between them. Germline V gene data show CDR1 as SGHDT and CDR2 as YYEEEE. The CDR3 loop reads CASSFNDPGRAFF. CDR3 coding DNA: TGTGCCAGCAGCTTTAACGATCCGGGGCGTGCTTTCTTT.

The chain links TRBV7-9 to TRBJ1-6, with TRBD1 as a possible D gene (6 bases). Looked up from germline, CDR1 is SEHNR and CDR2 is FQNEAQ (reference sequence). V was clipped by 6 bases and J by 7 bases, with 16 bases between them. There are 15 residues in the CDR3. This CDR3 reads CASSSNRVWNSPLHF. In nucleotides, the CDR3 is TGTGCCAGCAGTTCCAACAGGGTTTGGAATTCACCCCTCCACTTT.

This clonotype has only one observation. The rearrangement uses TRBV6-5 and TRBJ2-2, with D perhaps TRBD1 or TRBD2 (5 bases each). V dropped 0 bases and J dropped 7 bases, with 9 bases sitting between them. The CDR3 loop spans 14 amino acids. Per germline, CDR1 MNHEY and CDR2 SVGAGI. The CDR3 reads CASSYSGAGGELFF. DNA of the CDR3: TGTGCCAGCAGTTACTCAGGGGCGGGCGGGGAGCTGTTTTTT.